In this sample, the clone carrying this T cell receptor beta chain turned up a few times. TCRdb itself ran the 5' RACE reads through MiXCR, one entry per CDR3 protein. Counted here are 250,000 to 300,000 distinct CDR3 sequences, about 16% occurring once; the ten biggest clones make up roughly 23%. The data are from a study of T-cell memory formation after mild COVID-19. V gave up 5 bases and J gave up 7 bases; unmatched junction bases: 9. This CDR3 is 15 amino acids long. This TCR was sampled from a man younger than 35 who had mild COVID-19 (a few samples of this study predate the infection). Cell type and time point are not known. V and J are TRBV12-3 or TRBV12-4 and TRBJ1-4, with 8 positions matching TRBD1. The specimen sequenced was PBMCs or a T cell subset sorted from them (not recorded which). The CDR3 sequence: CASSRGWQGAEKLFF. As DNA, the CDR3 is TGTGCCAGCAGTCGGGGGTGGCAGGGGGCTGAAAAACTGTTTTTT.